This T cell receptor (beta chain) was documented in a study of T cell responses to AZD1222 COVID-19 vaccine. The study's findings and limits: All repertoire sampling was performed exclusively after the peak T cell response.

Only in-frame clones appear in the TCRdb table, and some are missing; sequencing was by immunoSEQ multiplex PCR. The sample yields tens of thousands of clones, 70% to 90% seen once. Worth noting for this clone: The antigen is not known.

Germline CDR1 reads GTSNPN; CDR2 reads SVGIG (reference sequence). CDR3 size: 13 residues. The V gene end was trimmed by 2 bases and the J gene end by 6 bases; junction bases not matched to a gene: 3. The sample consisted of peripheral blood, taken 28 days after the second AZD1222 dose. The sequence was collected from an adult who received the AZD1222 COVID-19 vaccine. The rearrangement uses TRBV30 and TRBJ2-2; 7 bases line up with TRBD1. The CDR3 bases are TGTGCCTGGAGTCCTACAGGGGCCGGGGAGCTGTTTTTT. The encoded protein is CAWSPTGAGELFF.